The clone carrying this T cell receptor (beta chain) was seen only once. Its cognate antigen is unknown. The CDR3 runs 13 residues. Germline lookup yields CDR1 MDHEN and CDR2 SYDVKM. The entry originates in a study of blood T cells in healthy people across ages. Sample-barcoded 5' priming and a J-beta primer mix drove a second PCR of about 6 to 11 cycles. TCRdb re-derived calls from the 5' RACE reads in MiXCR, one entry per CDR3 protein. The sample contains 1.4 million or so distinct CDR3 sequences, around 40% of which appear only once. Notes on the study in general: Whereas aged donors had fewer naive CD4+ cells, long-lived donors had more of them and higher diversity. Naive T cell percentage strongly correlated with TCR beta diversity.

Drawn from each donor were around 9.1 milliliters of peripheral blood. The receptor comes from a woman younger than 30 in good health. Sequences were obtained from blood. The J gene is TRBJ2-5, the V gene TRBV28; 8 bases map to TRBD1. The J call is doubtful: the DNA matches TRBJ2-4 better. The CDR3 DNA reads TGTGCCAGCAGAACGACAGGGGAAAACATTCAGTACTTC. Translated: CASRTTGENIQYF.